This is a list of T cell receptor beta chains from one sample in a study of shared clonotypes between healthy human individuals. TCRdb's copy holds only in-frame clones and misses some; the assay was immunoSEQ multiplex PCR. The sample has 2 million to 2.5 million clones; approximately 95% are singletons. The sequenced sample was naive CD4+ T cells sorted from blood. Every receptor here comes from a man between 18 and 29 years old in good health. The CDR3 runs from the conserved cysteine through the conserved F or W. The order of the fields is clone size, V gene, D gene, J gene, CDR3 DNA, CDR3 protein. A D gene is named only where the DNA matches it firmly. Only part of the rows carry a size: once, few, many, or a class if the clone is expanded.

.	TRBV5-1	TRBD2	TRBJ2-1	TGCGCCAGCAGCTCAATCCGCGGGGGAAACAATGAGCAGTTCTTC	CASSSIRGGNNEQFF
.	TRBV4-3	.	TRBJ2-1	TGCGCCAGCAGCCAAGACTTAGGGAGCTCCTACAATGAGCAGTTCTTC	CASSQDLGSSYNEQFF
.	TRBV6-6	.	TRBJ2-5	TGTGCCAGCAGTTATTCGACGGGGTGGGCAGAGACCCAGTACTTC	CASSYSTGWAETQYF
.	TRBV25-1	.	TRBJ1-6	TGTGCCAGCAGTGTGTTGGGGAGTTCACCCCTCCACTTT	CASSVLGSSPLHF
.	TRBV6-4	.	TRBJ2-2	TGTGCCAGCAGTTCGGAGGTCAACACCGGGGAGCTGTTTTTT	CASSSEVNTGELFF
.	TRBV9	TRBD2	TRBJ2-3	TGTGCCAGCAGCGTAGAGGGGAGGGCAGATACGCAGTATTTT	CASSVEGRADTQYF
.	TRBV6-5	.	TRBJ1-6	TGTGCCAGCAGGGAGTATAATTCACCCCTCCACTTT	CASREYNSPLHF
.	TRBV27	TRBD1	TRBJ2-7	TGTGCCAGCAGTTTATGGGGACAGGGCGTCTACGAGCAGTACTTC	CASSLWGQGVYEQYF
.	TRBV10-3	TRBD1	TRBJ1-2	TGTGCCATCAGTGAGTCTCGACAGGGGAAAAACTATGGCTACACCTTC	CAISESRQGKNYGYTF
.	TRBV5-4	.	TRBJ2-7	TGTGCCAGCAGCTTGGTCGATAGGGACCACGAGCAGTACTTC	CASSLVDRDHEQYF
.	TRBV11-2	.	TRBJ2-5	TGTGCCAGCAGCTTAGGGTTGGGAGAGACCCAGTACTTC	CASSLGLGETQYF
.	TRBV2	TRBD1	TRBJ1-2	TGTGCCAGCAGTCGACAGGGCGGCGAGGGCTACACCTTC	CASSRQGGEGYTF
.	TRBV11-3	.	TRBJ2-3	TGTGCCAGCAGCCCTGGACCTGATACGCAGTATTTT	CASSPGPDTQYF
.	TRBV4-3	.	TRBJ2-3	TGCGCCAGCAGCCAAGGCCCTTCCTTCGCCACAGATACGCAGTATTTT	CASSQGPSFATDTQYF
once	TRBV11-3	.	TRBJ2-5	TGTGCCAGCAGCAAGGATTGGTTAGAGACCCAGTACTTC	CASSKDWLETQYF
.	TRBV9	.	TRBJ2-1	TGTGCCAGCAGCGTAGCGGCTAACAATGAGCAGTTCTTC	CASSVAANNEQFF
.	TRBV10-3	.	TRBJ2-1	TGTGCCATCAGTGTGGATCTACTCAATGAGCAGTTCTTC	CAISVDLLNEQFF
.	TRBV25-1	.	TRBJ2-7	TGTGCCAGCAGTGAATCCGGGTTCTACGAGCAGTACTTC	CASSESGFYEQYF
.	TRBV2	.	TRBJ1-2	TGTGCCAGCAGTGAAGGAGGACACTATGGCTACACCTTC	CASSEGGHYGYTF
.	TRBV30	TRBD1	TRBJ2-7	TGTGCCTGGGCGCTAGGACAGGGCTACGAGCAGTACTTC	CAWALGQGYEQYF
.	TRBV7-2	TRBD1	TRBJ1-1	TGTGCCAGCAGCCAGGGACAGACCATGAACACTGAAGCTTTCTTT	CASSQGQTMNTEAFF
.	TRBV27	.	TRBJ1-6	TGTGCCAGCAGAGCTATGGGGGGTTTGACACCCCTCCACTTT	CASRAMGGLTPLHF
.	TRBV10-1	TRBD1	TRBJ2-2	TGCGCCAGCAGTGACCTCGGGACAGGGGGCGTCGGGGAGCTGTTTTTT	CASSDLGTGGVGELFF
.	TRBV10-3	TRBD1	TRBJ1-2	TGTGCCATCAGCGGACAGGGCAATAGTGGCTACACCTTC	CAISGQGNSGYTF
once	TRBV2	.	TRBJ2-4	TGTGCCAGCAGCGAGGACGGTTTAGCCAAAAACATTCAGTACTTC	CASSEDGLAKNIQYF
.	TRBV14	.	TRBJ1-1	TGTGCCAGCAGCCAAGGTGGCAGGGCGAACACTGAAGCTTTCTTT	CASSQGGRANTEAFF
.	TRBV5-1	.	TRBJ2-5	TGCGCCAGCAGCCTAGGGCAGGGAGCGGAGACCCAGTACTTC	CASSLGQGAETQYF
.	TRBV10-1	.	TRBJ2-2	TGCGCCAGCAGATCCCAGGGACCTTCTGGGGAGCTGTTTTTT	CASRSQGPSGELFF
.	TRBV10-3	TRBD2	TRBJ2-2	TGTGCCATCAGTGAGAGAGGGCTAGCGGGAGGGCCTTCTCTCACCGGGGAGCTGTTTTTT	CAISERGLAGGPSLTGELFF
.	TRBV5-1	.	TRBJ2-5	TGCGCCAGCAGCTTGATCCGGGTTCAGAAAGAGACCCAGTACTTC	CASSLIRVQKETQYF
.	TRBV28	.	TRBJ1-6	TGTGCCAGCAGTCCGCCCCAGGGATCCCTCCACTTT	CASSPPQGSLHF
.	TRBV7-2	.	TRBJ2-7	TGTGCCAGTAAACTATCCGACCAAGGCTCCTACGAGCAGTACTTC	CASKLSDQGSYEQYF
.	TRBV29-1	TRBD1	TRBJ1-1	TGCAGCGTTTTTCCCCAGGGGGGTACCATGAACACTGAAGCTTTCTTT	CSVFPQGGTMNTEAFF
.	TRBV6-1	.	TRBJ1-1	TGTGCCAGCAACGGGAGAGCGACCACTGAAGCTTTCTTT	CASNGRATTEAFF
.	TRBV18	TRBD2	TRBJ2-2	TGTGCCGGAGCGACTAGCGGTCTGAACACCGGGGAGCTGTTTTTT	CAGATSGLNTGELFF
.	TRBV6-6	TRBD1	TRBJ1-1	TGTGCCAGCAGTTACCCAGGGGGTACTGAAGCTTTCTTT	CASSYPGGTEAFF
.	TRBV7-9	.	TRBJ2-3	TGTGCCAGCAGCATAGCCCTGACTAGCACAGATACGCAGTATTTT	CASSIALTSTDTQYF
.	TRBV6-5	TRBD1	TRBJ1-2	TGTGCCAGCAGGTTGGGACAGGCCGTTCGCTACACCTTC	CASRLGQAVRYTF
.	TRBV20-1	.	TRBJ2-1	TGCAGTGCTAGGGATGCCGGGGATCTGTTCTTC	CSARDAGDLFF
once	TRBV6-6	.	TRBJ1-1	TGTGCCAGCAGTTACCTGGACTATAACACTGAAGCTTTCTTT	CASSYLDYNTEAFF
.	TRBV28	.	TRBJ1-1	TGTGCCAGCAGTTCGACAGTAGAAGCTTTCTTT	CASSSTVEAFF
.	TRBV11-2	.	TRBJ2-7	TGTGCCAGCAGCTTAGCAGGGGCGTACGAGCAGTACTTC	CASSLAGAYEQYF
.	TRBV19	.	TRBJ1-1	TGTGCCAGTAGTACGAACGCCCAGATGAACACTGAAGCTTTCTTT	CASSTNAQMNTEAFF
once	TRBV29-1	TRBD1	TRBJ2-1	TGCAGCGTTGACTCCCGGACAGGGTCGGTTGAGCAGTTCTTC	CSVDSRTGSVEQFF
.	TRBV6-1	TRBD2	TRBJ2-1	TGTGCCACCCAGGGTAGCGGGGGAGAATTCTTC	CATQGSGGEFF
.	TRBV6-1	.	TRBJ1-2	TGTGCCAGCAGAAGAACGGAGAACTATGGCTACACCTTC	CASRRTENYGYTF
.	TRBV7-2	.	TRBJ2-4	TGTGCCAGCAGCTTAGGGGGAAGCAAAAACATTCAGTACTTC	CASSLGGSKNIQYF